These T cell receptor beta chains were read from a single sample in a study of OX40 agonist ivuxolimab in advanced cancers. The method was immunoSEQ multiplex PCR; TCRdb's version includes in-frame clones alone and lacks a portion of them. The table includes around 65,000 clones, around 90% detected once. The material was CD4+ or CD8+ T cells sorted from blood, obtained in a trial of the OX40 agonist ivuxolimab. These receptors were obtained from an adult with an advanced solid tumor such as melanoma, head and neck, liver or kidney cancer. The conserved cysteine and the conserved F or W are not part of the CDR3 here.

cdr3_length	j_call	v_call	cdr3_aa
15	TRBJ2-2	TRBV7-2	ASSTPPEALASGELF
11	TRBJ1-5	TRBV6-5	ASQGQNNQPQH
10	TRBJ1-2	TRBV5-4	ASSFPLKGYT
15	TRBJ2-1	TRBV7-9	ASSKGVFGTPHNEQF
11	TRBJ1-2	TRBV18	ASSPMGMYGYT
13	TRBJ2-5	TRBV6-6	ASSNPTSGEETQY
12	TRBJ2-5	TRBV5-8	ASSLGTRQETQY
13	TRBJ2-1	TRBV12-5	ASGLDLASYNEQF
12	TRBJ1-4	TRBV7-9	ASSSTLQGEKLF
13	TRBJ1-5	TRBV27	ASSSLQGAGQPQH
11	TRBJ1-5	TRBV4-3	ASSQDWRQPQH